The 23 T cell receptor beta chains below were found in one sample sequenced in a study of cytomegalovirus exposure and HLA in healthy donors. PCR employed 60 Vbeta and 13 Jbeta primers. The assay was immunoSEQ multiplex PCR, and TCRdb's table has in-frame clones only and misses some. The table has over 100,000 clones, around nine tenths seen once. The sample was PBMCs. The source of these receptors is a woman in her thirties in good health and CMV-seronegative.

CDR3 in DNA: TGTGCCAGCACCAGGACGGACAGTAGGGAAAAACTGTTTTTT. It codes for CASTRTDSREKLFF. The V and J genes are TRBV7-9 and TRBJ1-4, with D possibly matching TRBD1 (6 bases). The CDR3 contains 14 residues. Germline lookup yields CDR1 SEHNR and CDR2 FQNEAQ (reference sequence). The germline V and J ends were trimmed by 7 bases and 8 bases, with 17 bases remaining between them.

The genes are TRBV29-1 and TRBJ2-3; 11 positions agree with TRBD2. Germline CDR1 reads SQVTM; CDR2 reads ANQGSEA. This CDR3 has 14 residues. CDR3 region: CTLAETSGVDTQYF. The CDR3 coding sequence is TGCACTTTGGCAGAGACTAGCGGGGTGGATACGCAGTATTTT.

The CDR3 nucleotides are TGTGCCAGCAGCGACAGGGTTCATCAGCCCCAGCATTTT. Protein product: CASSDRVHQPQHF. V and J are TRBV6-6 and TRBJ1-5, with 7 nucleotides matching TRBD1. With 6 bases clipped from V and 5 bases from J, the junction kept 4 bases outside the gene matches. CDR1 and CDR2 (germline): MNHNY, SVGAGI (reference sequence). The CDR3 is made up of 13 amino acids.

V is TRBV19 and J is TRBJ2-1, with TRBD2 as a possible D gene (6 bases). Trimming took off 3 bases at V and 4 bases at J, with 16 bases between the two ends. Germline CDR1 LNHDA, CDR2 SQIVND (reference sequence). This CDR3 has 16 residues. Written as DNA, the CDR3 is TGTGCCAGTAGTATTAGAGCCGGCGGGGTTTACAATGAGCAGTTCTTC. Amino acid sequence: CASSIRAGGVYNEQFF.

The CDR3 DNA sequence: TGTGCCAGCAGCCAAATAGCGGGGGCCTCCTACAATGAGCAGTTCTTC. Translating gives CASSQIAGASYNEQFF. This chain connects TRBV14 to TRBJ2-1; 9 bases align to TRBD2. Per the germline V gene, CDR1 is SGHDN and CDR2 is FVKESK. The trim removed 2 bases at V and 0 bases at J, leaving 2 bases unmatched. The CDR3 consists of 16 residues.

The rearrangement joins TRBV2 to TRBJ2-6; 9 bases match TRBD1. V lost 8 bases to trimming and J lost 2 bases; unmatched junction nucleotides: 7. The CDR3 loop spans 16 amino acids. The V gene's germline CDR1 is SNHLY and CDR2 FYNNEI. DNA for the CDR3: TGTGCCAGCGCGGGACAGGGTAGGACTGGGGCCAACGTCCTGACTTTC. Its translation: CASAGQGRTGANVLTF.

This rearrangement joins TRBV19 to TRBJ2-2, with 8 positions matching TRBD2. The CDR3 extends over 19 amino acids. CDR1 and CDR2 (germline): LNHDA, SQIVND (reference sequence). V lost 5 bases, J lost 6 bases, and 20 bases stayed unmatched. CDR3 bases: TGTGCCAGTAGTCCAACCAGGCTCCGGGGGGGGTATGCGCCCGGGGAGCTGTTTTTT. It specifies CASSPTRLRGGYAPGELFF.

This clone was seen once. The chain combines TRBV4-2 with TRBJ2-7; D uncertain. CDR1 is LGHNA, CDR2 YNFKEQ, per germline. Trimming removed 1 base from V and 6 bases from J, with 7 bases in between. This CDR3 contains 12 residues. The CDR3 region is CASSQVAGEQYF. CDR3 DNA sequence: TGTGCCAGCAGCCAAGTAGCCGGCGAGCAGTACTTC.

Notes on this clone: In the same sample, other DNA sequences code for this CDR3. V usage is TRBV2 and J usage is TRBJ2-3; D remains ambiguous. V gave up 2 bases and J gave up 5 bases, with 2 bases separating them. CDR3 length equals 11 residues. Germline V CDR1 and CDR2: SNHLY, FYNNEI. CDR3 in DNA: TGTGCCAGCAGTGAACTAGATACGCAGTATTTT. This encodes CASSELDTQYF.

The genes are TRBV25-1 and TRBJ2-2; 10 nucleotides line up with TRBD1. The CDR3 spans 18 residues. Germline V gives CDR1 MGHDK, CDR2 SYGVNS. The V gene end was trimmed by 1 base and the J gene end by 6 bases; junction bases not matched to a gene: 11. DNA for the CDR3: TGTGCCAGCAGTGAATTCAGCGGGTCAGGGACAGGGGCCGGGGAGCTGTTTTTT. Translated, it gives CASSEFSGSGTGAGELFF.

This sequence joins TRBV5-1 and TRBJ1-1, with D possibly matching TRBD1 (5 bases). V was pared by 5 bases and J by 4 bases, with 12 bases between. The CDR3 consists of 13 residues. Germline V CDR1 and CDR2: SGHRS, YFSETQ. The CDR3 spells CASRGGLSTEAFF. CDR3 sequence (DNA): TGCGCCAGCAGGGGGGGGTTGAGCACTGAAGCTTTCTTT.

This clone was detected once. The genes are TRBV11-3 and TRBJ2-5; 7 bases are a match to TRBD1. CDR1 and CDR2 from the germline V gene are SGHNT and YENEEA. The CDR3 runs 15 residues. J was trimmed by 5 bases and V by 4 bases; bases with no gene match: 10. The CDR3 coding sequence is TGTGCCAGCAGCTCCCACAGGGGTGACAGGGAGACCCAGTACTTC. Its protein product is CASSSHRGDRETQYF. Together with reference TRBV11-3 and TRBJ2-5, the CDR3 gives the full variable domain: EAGVVQSPRYKIIEKKQPVAFWCNPISGHNTLYWYLQNLGQGPELLIRYENEEAVDDSQLPKDRFSAERLKGVDSTLKIQPAELGDSAVYLCASSSHRGDRETQYFGPGTRLLVL.

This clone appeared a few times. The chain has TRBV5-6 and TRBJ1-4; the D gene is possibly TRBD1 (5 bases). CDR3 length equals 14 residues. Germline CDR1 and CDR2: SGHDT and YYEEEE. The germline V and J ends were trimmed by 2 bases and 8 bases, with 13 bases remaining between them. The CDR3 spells CASSFNQGREKLFF. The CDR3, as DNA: TGTGCCAGCAGCTTTAATCAGGGCCGGGAAAAACTGTTTTTT.

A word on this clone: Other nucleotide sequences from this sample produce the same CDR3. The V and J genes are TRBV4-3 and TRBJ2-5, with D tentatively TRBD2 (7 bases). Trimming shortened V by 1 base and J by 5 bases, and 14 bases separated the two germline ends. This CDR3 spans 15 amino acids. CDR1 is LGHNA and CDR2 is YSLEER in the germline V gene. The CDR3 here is CASSQGGGAGETQYF. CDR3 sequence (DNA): TGCGCCAGCAGCCAAGGTGGGGGGGCCGGGGAGACCCAGTACTTC.

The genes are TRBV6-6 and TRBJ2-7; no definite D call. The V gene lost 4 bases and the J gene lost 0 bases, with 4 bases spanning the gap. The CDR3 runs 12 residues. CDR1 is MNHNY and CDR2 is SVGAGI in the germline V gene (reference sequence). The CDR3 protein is CASSFHSYEQYF. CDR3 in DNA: TGTGCCAGCAGTTTCCACTCCTACGAGCAGTACTTC.

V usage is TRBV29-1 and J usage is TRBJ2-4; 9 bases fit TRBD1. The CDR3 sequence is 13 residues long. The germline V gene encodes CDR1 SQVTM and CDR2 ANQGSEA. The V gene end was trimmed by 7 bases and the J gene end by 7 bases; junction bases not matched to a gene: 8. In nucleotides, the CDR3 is TGCAGCGGAGGTACAGGGGGCACGAACATTCAGTACTTC. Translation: CSGGTGGTNIQYF.

CDR3 sequence: CASSLGLAGTGTQYF. CDR3 DNA: TGCGCCAGCAGCTTGGGCCTAGCGGGGACGGGTACGCAGTATTTT. V is TRBV5-1 and J is TRBJ2-3; 9 positions agree with TRBD2. After removal of 0 bases from V and 8 bases from J, the junction contained 7 bases not matched to a gene. Germline CDR1 SGHRS, CDR2 YFSETQ. The CDR3 has 15 amino acids.

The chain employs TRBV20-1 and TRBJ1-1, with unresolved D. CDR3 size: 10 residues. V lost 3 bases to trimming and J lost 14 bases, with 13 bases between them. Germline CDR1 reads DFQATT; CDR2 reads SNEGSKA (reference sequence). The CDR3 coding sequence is TGCAGTGCTAGTTGGTTAGGAGGATTCTTT. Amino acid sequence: CSASWLGGFF.

Written as DNA, the CDR3 is TGTGCCAGCAGCTTAGGGCTAGCGGGGGGTGGCGCAGATACGCAGTATTTT. Protein sequence: CASSLGLAGGGADTQYF. The V and J genes are TRBV7-2 and TRBJ2-3; 11 bases map to TRBD2. J was trimmed by 4 bases and V by 1 base; bases with no gene match: 7. Germline V gene sequence: CDR1 SGHTA, CDR2 FQGNSA. This CDR3 has 17 residues.

Here the CDR3 reads CSARDITEAFF. The CDR3 DNA reads as TGCAGTGCTAGAGATATCACTGAAGCTTTCTTT. This rearrangement joins TRBV20-1 to TRBJ1-1; D unclear. The CDR3 runs 11 residues. V gave up 0 bases and J gave up 4 bases, with 3 bases separating them. CDR1 is DFQATT and CDR2 is SNEGSKA in the germline V gene (reference sequence).

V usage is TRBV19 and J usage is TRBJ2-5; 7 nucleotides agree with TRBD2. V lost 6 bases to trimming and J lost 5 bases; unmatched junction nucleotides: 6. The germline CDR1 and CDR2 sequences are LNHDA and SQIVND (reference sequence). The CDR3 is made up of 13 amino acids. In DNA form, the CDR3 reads TGTGCCAGTAGCAGACGGGGGGAGGAGACCCAGTACTTC. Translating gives CASSRRGEETQYF.

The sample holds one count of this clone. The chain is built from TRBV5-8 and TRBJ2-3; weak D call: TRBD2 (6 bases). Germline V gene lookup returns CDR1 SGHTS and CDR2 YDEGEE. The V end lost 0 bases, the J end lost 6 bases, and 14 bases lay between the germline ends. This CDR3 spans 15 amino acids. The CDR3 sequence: CASSLGTGGVDTQYF. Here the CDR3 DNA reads TGTGCCAGCAGCTTGGGGACCGGGGGAGTGGATACGCAGTATTTT.

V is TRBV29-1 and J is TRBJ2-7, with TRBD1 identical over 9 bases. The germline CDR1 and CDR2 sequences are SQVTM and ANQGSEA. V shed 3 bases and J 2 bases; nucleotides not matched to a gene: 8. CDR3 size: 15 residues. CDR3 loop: CSVESGTGITYEQYF. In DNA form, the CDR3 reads TGCAGCGTTGAGAGTGGGACAGGGATCACCTACGAGCAGTACTTC.